Listed here are 32 T cell receptor beta chains from one sample, sequenced in a study of blood T cell repertoires in COVID-19. Sequenced by immunoSEQ multiplex PCR; TCRdb stores in-frame clones only, minus some. The sample carries some 250,000 clones, 80% to 90% recorded once. Sequenced material: peripheral blood. The receptors shown here come from a man older than 75 with acute or convalescent COVID-19.

The V gene is TRBV19, the J gene TRBJ1-6, with 7 positions matching TRBD1. CDR1 and CDR2 (germline): LNHDA, SQIVND (reference sequence). The trim removed 1 base at V and 5 bases at J, leaving 11 bases unmatched. The length of the CDR3 is 18 residues. The CDR3 DNA is TGTGCCAGTAGTATAGCCCGACAGGGCTGGACGGATAATTCACCCCTCCACTTT. Protein: CASSIARQGWTDNSPLHF.

The CDR3 region is CASSYPPGTGRYEQYF. CDR3 sequence (DNA): TGTGCCAGCAGCTATCCTCCGGGAACAGGGCGGTACGAGCAGTACTTC. This sequence joins TRBV7-9 and TRBJ2-7, with D possibly matching TRBD1 (6 bases). The CDR3 totals 16 residues. Germline-derived CDR1 and CDR2 are SEHNR and FQNEAQ (reference sequence). With 4 bases removed from V and 4 bases from J, the gap between germline ends came to 20 bases.

V is TRBV6-5 and J is TRBJ2-3; unclear D gene. This CDR3 contains 12 residues. Germline V gene data show CDR1 as MNHEY and CDR2 as SVGAGI. V lost 4 bases, J lost 3 bases, and 5 bases lay in between. The CDR3 DNA is TGTGCCAGCAGTTCTCTAACAGATACGCAGTATTTT. It specifies CASSSLTDTQYF.

This clone showed up just a few times. The J gene is TRBJ2-1, the V gene TRBV2; TRBD2 matches at 10 bases. Germline loops: CDR1 SNHLY, CDR2 FYNNEI. This CDR3 has 16 amino acids. The trim removed 6 bases at V and 5 bases at J, leaving 10 bases unmatched. CDR3 nucleotide sequence: TGTGCCAGCAGGGCCCCCCCTAGCGGGGGAAACAATGAGCAGTTCTTC. It specifies CASRAPPSGGNNEQFF.

This clone has only one observation. The V call is TRBV5-6, the J call TRBJ1-6, with a possible D match to TRBD1 (5 bases). This CDR3 contains 17 residues. Germline V gene lookup returns CDR1 SGHDT and CDR2 YYEEEE. V was shortened by 3 bases and J by 4 bases, with 17 bases between the two germline ends. CDR3 DNA sequence: TGTGCCAGCAGCTCCTCTGGCCTAGGGGTTTATAATTCACCCCTCCACTTT. Protein product: CASSSSGLGVYNSPLHF.

The rearrangement joins TRBV5-1 to TRBJ1-2; 8 bases agree with TRBD1. Germline trimming cut 4 bases from V and 8 bases from J; bases unmatched to any gene: 13. In germline, CDR1 is SGHRS, CDR2 YFSETQ. The CDR3 has 15 residues. This CDR3 is CASSPAGGALEGYTF. The CDR3 region has the DNA TGCGCCAGCAGCCCCGCAGGGGGCGCGCTGGAAGGCTACACCTTC.

The rearrangement uses TRBV3-1 (or the pseudogene TRBV3-2) and TRBJ2-7, with 7 positions matching TRBD2. J lost 7 bases, V lost 4 bases, and 10 bases had no gene match. Looked up from germline, CDR1 is LGHDT and CDR2 is YNNKEL (reference sequence). This CDR3 is 14 amino acids long. CDR3 region: CASSPSSGLREQYF. Written as DNA, the CDR3 is TGTGCCAGCAGCCCGTCTAGCGGACTACGTGAGCAGTACTTC.

The chain carries TRBV9 and TRBJ2-2, with a possible D match to TRBD1 (6 bases). Trimming stripped 0 bases from V and 4 bases from J, with 10 bases between. Per germline, CDR1 SGDLS and CDR2 YYNGEE. This CDR3 contains 15 residues. CDR3 protein: CASSVGGGTTGELFF. CDR3 bases: TGTGCCAGCAGCGTAGGAGGGGGAACCACCGGGGAGCTGTTTTTT.

The V gene is TRBV11-1, the J gene TRBJ2-5, with 9 bases lining up with TRBD2. The length of the CDR3 is 15 residues. Germline-derived CDR1 and CDR2 are SGHAT and FQDESV (reference sequence). V shed 5 bases and J 1 base; nucleotides not matched to a gene: 5. CDR3 DNA: TGTGCCAGCAGCCTTGGGACTAGCCGCCAAGAGACCCAGTACTTC. This gives the protein CASSLGTSRQETQYF.

The chain couples TRBV2 to TRBJ2-5, with 10 bases that match TRBD2. The germline CDR1 and CDR2 sequences are SNHLY and FYNNEI. J was trimmed by 2 bases and V by 6 bases; bases with no gene match: 9. The CDR3 spans 16 residues. The DNA of the CDR3 is TGTGCCAGCAGGGATCTAGGACTAGCGGTACAAGAGACCCAGTACTTC. This sequence encodes CASRDLGLAVQETQYF. The complete variable domain, with remaining parts taken from reference TRBV2 and TRBJ2-5, reads EPEVTQTPSHQVTQMGQEVILRCVPISNHLYFYWYRQILGQKVEFLVSFYNNEISEKSEIFDDQFSVERPDGSNFTLKIRSTKLEDSAMYFCASRDLGLAVQETQYFGPGTRLLVL.

This clone was observed a single time. The chain links TRBV28 to TRBJ2-7; D is perhaps TRBD2 (6 bases). The germline CDR1 and CDR2 sequences are MDHEN and SYDVKM. V dropped 5 bases and J dropped 0 bases, with 14 bases sitting between them. The CDR3 extends over 15 amino acids. The CDR3 is CASSTNSGYSYEQYF. As DNA, the CDR3 is TGTGCCAGCAGTACCAACAGCGGGTACTCCTACGAGCAGTACTTC.

The V gene is TRBV9, the J gene TRBJ2-1, with TRBD1 matching over 8 bases. Germline V gene data show CDR1 as SGDLS and CDR2 as YYNGEE. Losses at the gene ends were 0 bases for V and 9 bases for J; bases not matched to a gene: 5. The CDR3 has 14 amino acids. CDR3 in DNA: TGTGCCAGCAGCGTAGCCCAGGGGGCGGGTGAGCAGTTCTTC. As protein: CASSVAQGAGEQFF.

The CDR3 spells CASSQTRGPWSEAFF. CDR3 bases: TGTGCCAGCAGTCAAACCCGGGGTCCTTGGTCTGAAGCTTTCTTT. The rearrangement joins TRBV7-2 to TRBJ1-1; D ambiguous. The CDR3 consists of 15 residues. Germline CDR1 is SGHTA and CDR2 is FQGNSA. V was pared by 6 bases and J by 6 bases, with 20 bases between.

This clone was seen more than once but under ten times. This sequence joins TRBV29-1 and TRBJ1-1, with 7 bases aligning to TRBD1. The CDR3 extends over 13 amino acids. The V and J ends lost 7 bases and 1 base, in that order; junction bases with no gene match: 6. The germline V gene encodes CDR1 SQVTM and CDR2 ANQGSEA. The CDR3 sequence: CSATGTANTEAFF. CDR3 DNA: TGCAGCGCAACCGGGACAGCGAACACTGAAGCTTTCTTT.

The chain links TRBV5-1 to TRBJ2-5; 11 bases are a match to TRBD2. The J segment lost 2 bases and the V segment lost 4 bases, leaving 7 bases of the junction unmatched. Germline V gene sequence: CDR1 SGHRS, CDR2 YFSETQ. The CDR3 is made up of 16 amino acids. The CDR3 sequence: CASSIGTSGNQETQYF. CDR3 coding DNA: TGCGCCAGCAGCATCGGGACTAGCGGCAATCAAGAGACCCAGTACTTC.

V is TRBV18 and J is TRBJ2-7; 10 bases map to TRBD1. V trimming: 3 bases; J trimming: 4 bases; junction bases outside the gene matches: 15. The CDR3 extends over 18 amino acids. In germline, CDR1 is KGHSH, CDR2 LQKENI. The DNA of the CDR3 is TGTGCCAGCTCACCCCCGTGGGGCAGCAGACAGGGGGCGTACGAGCAGTACTTC. This translates into CASSPPWGSRQGAYEQYF.

The table lists this clone with a count of one. The V call is TRBV3-1 (or the pseudogene TRBV3-2), the J call TRBJ2-3; D is possibly TRBD2 (6 bases). Germline V gene data show CDR1 as LGHDT and CDR2 as YNNKEL (reference sequence). This CDR3 is built from 17 residues. V lost 3 bases to trimming and J lost 2 bases, with 18 bases between them. The CDR3 region has the DNA TGTGCCAGCAGCCATGTCAGAAGGGCGGGATTCACAGATACGCAGTATTTT. It codes for CASSHVRRAGFTDTQYF.

The rearrangement joins TRBV2 to TRBJ1-6; D unresolved. CDR1 is SNHLY and CDR2 is FYNNEI in the germline V gene. The CDR3 is 14 amino acids. Between the trimmed V and J ends, which lost 10 bases and 4 bases, there was a span of 14 bases. CDR3 bases: TGTGCCACGACACCTCTACCGTATAATTCACCCCTCCACTTT. Translation: CATTPLPYNSPLHF. Full variable domain (outside the CDR3, taken from reference TRBV2 and TRBJ1-6): EPEVTQTPSHQVTQMGQEVILRCVPISNHLYFYWYRQILGQKVEFLVSFYNNEISEKSEIFDDQFSVERPDGSNFTLKIRSTKLEDSAMYFCATTPLPYNSPLHFGNGTRLTVT.

V and J are TRBV19 and TRBJ2-7; D is perhaps TRBD1 (5 bases). V was trimmed by 4 bases and J by 2 bases, leaving 9 bases between them. The CDR3 covers 13 residues. Germline V gives CDR1 LNHDA, CDR2 SQIVND (reference sequence). The CDR3 loop is CASSRDRTYEQYF. The CDR3, as DNA: TGTGCCAGTAGTAGAGACAGAACCTACGAGCAGTACTTC.

This clone was counted once. CDR3 bases: TGTGCCAGCAGCTTAGCAGCCGGGACAGGAGGGAGAGATACGCAGTATTTT. This codes for CASSLAAGTGGRDTQYF. V usage is TRBV11-3 and J usage is TRBJ2-3, with 8 bases fitting TRBD1. CDR3 length equals 17 residues. CDR1 and CDR2 from the germline V gene are SGHNT and YENEEA. Trimming took 1 base from V and 5 from J; bases not matched to a gene: 11.

The rearrangement joins TRBV19 to TRBJ2-1; 8 bases align to TRBD1. The CDR3 runs 16 residues. Germline CDR1 LNHDA, CDR2 SQIVND (reference sequence). V dropped 4 bases and J dropped 3; count of bases not matched to a gene: 8. The CDR3 DNA reads as TGTGCCAGTAGTACCCACAGGACAGGGAACTACAATGAGCAGTTCTTC. As protein: CASSTHRTGNYNEQFF.

V is TRBV19 and J is TRBJ1-2; a possible D gene is TRBD1 (6 bases). Germline V lookup: CDR1 LNHDA, CDR2 SQIVND (reference sequence). The V end was cut by 5 bases, the J end by 5 bases, with 18 bases between. This CDR3 is 15 amino acids long. As DNA, the CDR3 is TGTGCCAGTAGTCCTCCACAGGGACCGGGGTATGGCTACACCTTC. It translates to CASSPPQGPGYGYTF.

The genes are TRBV19 and TRBJ2-5; D may be TRBD1 (6 bases). The CDR3 runs 16 residues. CDR1 LNHDA and CDR2 SQIVND come from the germline V gene (reference sequence). The V end was cut by 6 bases, the J end by 0 bases, with 17 bases between. In DNA form, the CDR3 reads TGTGCCAGTAGCGAAGGGACAAGCGTGTACCAAGAGACCCAGTACTTC. Its translation: CASSEGTSVYQETQYF. The full variable domain, its missing parts supplied by reference TRBV19 and TRBJ2-5, is DGGITQSPKYLFRKEGQNVTLSCEQNLNHDAMYWYRQDPGQGLRLIYYSQIVNDFQKGDIAEGYSVSREKKESFPLTVTSAQKNPTAFYLCASSEGTSVYQETQYFGPGTRLLVL.

On this clone itself: The junction does not match germline at one end; this may be a read error. The chain recombines TRBV3-1 (or the pseudogene TRBV3-2) with TRBJ1-6, with a weak D call TRBD1 (5 bases). Per germline, CDR1 LGHDT and CDR2 YNNKEL (reference sequence). The CDR3 has 16 amino acids. The CDR3 nucleotides are TGTGCCAGCCGCCAGCGGGGTACGGGACATAATTCACCCCTCCACTTT. This gives the protein CASRQRGTGHNSPLHF.

The CDR3 sequence: CASNSKTASPYEQYF. DNA for the CDR3: TGTGCCAGTAACTCAAAGACAGCCTCTCCCTACGAGCAGTACTTC. This chain joins TRBV19 and TRBJ2-7; D is possibly TRBD1 (5 bases). This CDR3 has 15 amino acids. CDR1 and CDR2 from the germline V gene are LNHDA and SQIVND (reference sequence). Trimming removed 7 bases at V and 2 bases at J, with 18 bases between. The full variable domain, rest sourced from reference TRBV19 and TRBJ2-7, is DGGITQSPKYLFRKEGQNVTLSCEQNLNHDAMYWYRQDPGQGLRLIYYSQIVNDFQKGDIAEGYSVSREKKESFPLTVTSAQKNPTAFYLCASNSKTASPYEQYFGPGTRLTVT.

The chain joins TRBV5-1 to TRBJ2-7; 7 bases map to TRBD2. This CDR3 has 15 residues. Germline CDR1 and CDR2: SGHRS and YFSETQ. V was pared by 4 bases and J by 6 bases, with 13 bases of the junction left unmatched. This CDR3 is CASSPSGRELSEQYF. Written as DNA, the CDR3 is TGCGCCAGCAGCCCGTCTGGGCGGGAGCTTTCCGAGCAGTACTTC.

The chain recombines TRBV28 with TRBJ2-7, with D maybe TRBD1 (5 bases). Germline CDR1 reads MDHEN; CDR2 reads SYDVKM. The CDR3 spans 14 residues. V lost 5 bases and J 6 bases, leaving 17 bases between the germline ends. The CDR3 is CASSLGQPPGEQYF. The CDR3 DNA sequence: TGTGCCAGCAGTCTAGGACAACCCCCCGGCGAGCAGTACTTC. The variable domain in full, completed from reference TRBV28 and TRBJ2-7, reads DVKVTQSSRYLVKRTGEKVFLECVQDMDHENMFWYRQDPGLGLRLIYFSYDVKMKEKGDIPEGYSVSREKKERFSLILESASTNQTSMYLCASSLGQPPGEQYFGPGTRLTVT.

This chain connects TRBV12-3 or TRBV12-4 to TRBJ2-1; D is uncertain. Trimming left V 6 bases short and J 6 bases short, with 12 bases between. The CDR3 runs to 13 residues. The CDR3 protein is CASSRITGNEQFF. The CDR3 nucleotides read TGTGCCAGCAGCCGAATCACGGGCAATGAGCAGTTCTTC.

The V call is TRBV7-9, the J call TRBJ1-3, with D possibly matching TRBD1 (5 bases). V was pared by 1 base and J by 4 bases, with 11 bases between. Germline V CDR1 and CDR2: SEHNR, FQNEAQ (reference sequence). The CDR3 is made up of 15 amino acids. CDR3 coding DNA: TGTGCCAGCAGCTTAGTGGAGGGGCTCGGAAACACCATATATTTT. This sequence encodes CASSLVEGLGNTIYF.

The chain links TRBV10-2 to TRBJ2-3; 14 bases map to TRBD2. V shed 3 bases, J shed 0 bases, and the junction held 11 bases outside the gene matches. Germline V gene sequence: CDR1 WSHSY, CDR2 SAAADI. The CDR3 covers 20 residues. This CDR3 reads CASSENSGTSGGPSTDTQYF. CDR3 nucleotides: TGCGCCAGCAGTGAAAATTCGGGGACTAGCGGGGGACCTAGCACAGATACGCAGTATTTT.

The CDR3 loop is CAYTIWQQLSGNTIYF. Here the CDR3 DNA reads TGTGCCTACACTATTTGGCAGCAGCTCTCTGGAAACACCATATATTTT. V gene TRBV30 combines with J gene TRBJ1-3; D is uncertain. V lost 7 bases, J lost 0 bases, and 19 bases lay in between. The CDR3 totals 16 residues. Germline V gives CDR1 GTSNPN, CDR2 SVGIG (reference sequence).

This chain uses TRBV4-2 with TRBJ2-1; tentative D call: TRBD2 (5 bases). Germline V gene sequence: CDR1 LGHNA, CDR2 YNFKEQ. V was pared by 1 base and J by 5 bases, with 12 bases between. The CDR3 has 15 residues. The CDR3 bases are TGTGCCAGCAGCCAAGGGCTAGCTACCCACAATGAGCAGTTCTTC. It translates to CASSQGLATHNEQFF.